The next 10 T cell receptor beta chains were all read from a single sample in a study of PD-L1 blockade in urothelial cancer. The repertoire was sequenced with immunoSEQ multiplex PCR; TCRdb's copy has only in-frame clones and lacks some. The sample lists roughly 50,000 clones; roughly 80% were seen once. The sequences come from PBMCs, collected around atezolizumab (anti-PD-L1) treatment. The receptors here all came from a man in his 70s with urothelial cancer.

V usage is TRBV7-2 and J usage is TRBJ2-7; 10 nucleotides align to TRBD1. The CDR3 is 15 residues long. V shed 1 base and J 6 bases; nucleotides not matched to a gene: 6. Germline V gives CDR1 SGHTA, CDR2 FQGNSA. CDR3 region: CASSLGRGQGSEQYF. DNA of the CDR3: TGTGCCAGCAGCTTAGGTAGGGGACAGGGGAGCGAGCAGTACTTC.

V and J are TRBV7-2 and TRBJ1-1; 7 nucleotides line up with TRBD1. Germline-derived CDR1 and CDR2 are SGHTA and FQGNSA. The CDR3 runs 13 residues. V shed 2 bases and J 4 bases; nucleotides not matched to a gene: 1. CDR3 region: CASSLRQGTEAFF. The DNA of the CDR3 is TGTGCCAGCAGCTTAAGACAGGGCACTGAAGCTTTCTTT.

J is TRBJ2-7 and V is TRBV7-8; the D gene is possibly TRBD1 (6 bases). Between the trimmed V and J ends, which lost 5 bases and 3 bases, there was a span of 14 bases. The germline V gene encodes CDR1 SGHVS and CDR2 FQNEAQ. This CDR3 has 14 amino acids. In nucleotides, the CDR3 is TGTGCCAGCAGCCTGGGACAAAGACTCTACGAGCAGTACTTC. Amino acid sequence: CASSLGQRLYEQYF.

This clone has just a few counts. The chain uses TRBV9 and TRBJ2-1; TRBD2 aligns across 9 bases. Per the germline V gene, CDR1 is SGDLS and CDR2 is YYNGEE. The CDR3 sequence is 16 residues long. V was clipped by 0 bases and J by 6 bases; unmatched bases: 7. The CDR3 reads CASSVVDSGRGNEQFF. Written as DNA, the CDR3 is TGTGCCAGCAGCGTAGTTGATAGCGGGAGAGGCAATGAGCAGTTCTTC. Complete variable domain (other parts from reference TRBV9 and TRBJ2-1): DSGVTQTPKHLITATGQRVTLRCSPRSGDLSVYWYQQSLDQGLQFLIQYYNGEERAKGNILERFSAQQFPDLHSELNLSSLELGDSALYFCASSVVDSGRGNEQFFGPGTRLTVL.

The chain is built from TRBV9 and TRBJ2-1, with 14 bases aligning to TRBD2. Germline V gives CDR1 SGDLS, CDR2 YYNGEE. This CDR3 has 15 amino acids. Trimming at V came to 5 bases and at J to 6 bases, leaving 4 bases not matched to a gene. The CDR3 here is CASRRLAGGRNEQFF. CDR3 DNA sequence: TGTGCCAGCAGACGACTAGCGGGAGGGCGCAATGAGCAGTTCTTC.

The chain links TRBV6-5 to TRBJ1-2; the match to TRBD1 covers 9 bases. J lost 0 bases, V lost 5 bases, and 4 bases had no gene match. CDR3 length equals 15 residues. CDR1 MNHEY and CDR2 SVGAGI come from the germline V gene. The CDR3 DNA follows: TGTGCCAGCAGTAACCGGGACAGGGCTAACTATGGCTACACCTTC. Encoded protein: CASSNRDRANYGYTF.

This chain connects TRBV5-1 to TRBJ2-3, with 10 positions matching TRBD2. The ends lost 2 bases at V and 4 bases at J; junction bases unmatched: 1. In germline, CDR1 is SGHRS, CDR2 YFSETQ. The CDR3 contains 14 residues. The CDR3 here is CASSLAGGADTQYF. CDR3 bases: TGCGCCAGCAGCTTAGCGGGGGGGGCAGATACGCAGTATTTT.

V gene TRBV5-4 combines with J gene TRBJ1-1; D is perhaps TRBD1 (6 bases). Germline CDR1 is SGHNT and CDR2 is YYREEE (reference sequence). The CDR3 extends over 16 amino acids. V was shortened by 7 bases and J by 5 bases, with 24 bases between the two germline ends. In nucleotides, the CDR3 is TGTGCCAGCCATCCCCCCTCGCGGGGGGCTCAGACTGAAGCTTTCTTT. Its translation is CASHPPSRGAQTEAFF.

This chain links TRBV28 with TRBJ1-2; 8 positions match TRBD1. From germline, CDR1 is MDHEN and CDR2 SYDVKM. J gave up 4 bases and V 3 bases, and 4 bases lay outside the gene matches. The CDR3 is 14 residues long. This chain's CDR3 is CASSLVDRVYGYTF. CDR3 DNA: TGTGCCAGCAGTTTGGTGGACAGGGTCTATGGCTACACCTTC.

The CDR3 sequence is CASSRQGSSTNEKLFF. In DNA form, the CDR3 reads TGTGCCAGCAGTAGACAGGGATCCTCCACTAATGAAAAACTGTTTTTT. V is TRBV2 and J is TRBJ1-4; TRBD1 aligns across 7 bases. Germline CDR1 SNHLY, CDR2 FYNNEI. V was clipped by 5 bases and J by 2 bases; unmatched bases: 8. This CDR3 is 16 amino acids long.